This paragraph reports one TCR beta chain. The data stem from a study of blood T cell repertoires in COVID-19. For the study at large: Samples came from the United States, Italy and Spain, spanning acute and convalescent COVID-19. Sample material is recorded as cDNA or gDNA derived from T cells, B-cell-depleted T cells, or PBMCs.

This CDR3 contains 17 residues. Germline V gives CDR1 LNHDA, CDR2 SQIVND (reference sequence). Trimming pared 5 bases from V and 0 bases from J, leaving 17 bases between. Original processing notes: Researchers report that nucleated cell counts were estimated from reference gene primer amplification. Clones were sequenced by immunoSEQ multiplex PCR, and TCRdb holds only the in-frame ones, with some missing. V and J calls and clone size are as listed in that table; D and trimming were resolved from the DNA. The sample lists about 250,000 clones, roughly 83% occurring once. The sequence came from an elderly man with acute or convalescent COVID-19. Sample: peripheral blood. The rearrangement uses TRBV19 and TRBJ1-5; D gene uncertain. CDR3 loop: CASSLITVPYSNQPQHF. DNA for the CDR3: TGTGCCAGTAGTCTTATAACAGTTCCATATAGCAATCAGCCCCAGCATTTT.